This TCR beta chain was documented in a study of T-cell memory formation after mild COVID-19. Study-level background: For the most part, TCR clusters were specific to one donor.

Findings and limits, study-wide: CD8+ contracting clones occupied EMRA, while CD4+ ones occupied mainly CM and EM. Contracting clones from day 15 to 85 showed balanced CD4/CD8; later expanders favored CD4+.

The length of the CDR3 is 13 residues. The germline V and J ends were trimmed by 4 bases and 6 bases, with 13 bases remaining between them. Germline V gene sequence: CDR1 SGHTA, CDR2 FQGNSA. TCRdb re-called the 5' RACE reads with MiXCR, one entry per CDR3 protein. The repertoire holds approximately 480,000 distinct CDR3 sequences, with around a sixth as singletons. Comments on this clonotype: Its cognate antigen is unknown.

The chain links TRBV7-2 to TRBJ2-7; D is uncertain. The specimen was PBMCs or a T cell subset sorted from them (not recorded which). The origin of this receptor is an adult woman who had mild COVID-19 (a few samples of this study predate the infection). Cell type and time point are not known. In nucleotides, the CDR3 is TGTGCCAGCAGCTGTCCGGAGTGTAGCGAGCAGTACTTC. Its protein is CASSCPECSEQYF.